This T cell receptor (beta chain) was sequenced during a study of memory CD4+ T cells and cytomegalovirus serostatus. Points from the study as a whole: Of approximately 150 reported CMV TCRbeta sequences, 55 to 80 were found in memory CD4+ repertoires.

A remark on this clone: Its matching antigen is unknown.

Libraries were prepared by immunoSEQ multiplex PCR; TCRdb keeps only in-frame clonotypes and omits some of them. The sample holds about 61,000 clones, 75% to 85% seen once. Losses at the gene ends were 7 bases for V and 6 bases for J; bases not matched to a gene: 8. Germline V gene sequence: CDR1 LNHDA, CDR2 SQIVND (reference sequence). The length of the CDR3 is 14 residues. The sort gate was single viable CD3+CD4+CD8-CD45RO+ cells for memory CD4+ T cells. Positive selection with CD4 microbeads enriched total CD4+ T cells. The sequenced sample was memory CD4+ T cells from blood. This rearrangement joins TRBV19 to TRBJ1-5; 8 bases are shared with TRBD1. This receptor was taken from an adult in good health and CMV-seronegative. The CDR3: CASNSPDRVQPQHF. The CDR3 nucleotides read TGTGCCAGTAATTCCCCGGACAGGGTTCAGCCCCAGCATTTT.